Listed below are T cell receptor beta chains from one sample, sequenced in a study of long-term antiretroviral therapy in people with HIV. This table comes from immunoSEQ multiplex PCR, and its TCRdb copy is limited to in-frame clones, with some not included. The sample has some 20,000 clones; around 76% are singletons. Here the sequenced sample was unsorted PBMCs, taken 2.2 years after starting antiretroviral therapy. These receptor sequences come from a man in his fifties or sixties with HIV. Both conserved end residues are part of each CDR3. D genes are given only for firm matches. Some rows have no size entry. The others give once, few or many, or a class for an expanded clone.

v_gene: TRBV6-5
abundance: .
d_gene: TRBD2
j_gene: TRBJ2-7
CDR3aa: CASSYSALAGFEQYF
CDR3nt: TGTGCCAGCAGTTACTCGGCACTAGCGGGATTCGAGCAGTACTTC

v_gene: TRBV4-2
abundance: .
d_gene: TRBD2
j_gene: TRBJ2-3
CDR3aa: CASSQGSGGSTDTQYF
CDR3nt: TGTGCCAGCAGCCAGGGTAGCGGGGGGAGCACAGATACGCAGTATTTT

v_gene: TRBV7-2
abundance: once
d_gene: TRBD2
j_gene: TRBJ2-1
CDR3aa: CASSTRLGGEQFF
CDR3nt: TGTGCCAGCAGCACCCGTCTGGGAGGGGAGCAGTTCTTC

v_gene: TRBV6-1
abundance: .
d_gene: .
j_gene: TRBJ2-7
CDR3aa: CASSWDRAYEQYF
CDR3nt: TGTGCCAGCAGTTGGGACCGGGCGTACGAGCAGTACTTC

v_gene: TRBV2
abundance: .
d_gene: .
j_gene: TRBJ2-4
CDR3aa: CASSPMGKGNIQYF
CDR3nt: TGTGCCAGCAGTCCCATGGGGAAAGGGAACATTCAGTACTTC

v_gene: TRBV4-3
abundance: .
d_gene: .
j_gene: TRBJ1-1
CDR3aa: CASSQDLREPMNTEAFF
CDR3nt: TGCGCCAGCAGCCAAGATCTGAGGGAACCCATGAACACTGAAGCTTTCTTT

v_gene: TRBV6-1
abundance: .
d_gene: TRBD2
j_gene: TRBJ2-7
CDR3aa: CASSASGGHYEQYF
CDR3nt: TGTGCCAGCAGTGCTAGCGGGGGGCACTACGAGCAGTACTTC

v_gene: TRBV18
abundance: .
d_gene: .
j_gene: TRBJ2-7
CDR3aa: CASSRSGTEAYEQYF
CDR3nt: TGTGCCAGCTCACGATCCGGGACGGAGGCCTACGAGCAGTACTTC

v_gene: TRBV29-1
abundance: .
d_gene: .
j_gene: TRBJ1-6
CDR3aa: CSVITGSYNSPLHF
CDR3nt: TGCAGCGTTATTACAGGCTCCTATAATTCACCCCTCCACTTT

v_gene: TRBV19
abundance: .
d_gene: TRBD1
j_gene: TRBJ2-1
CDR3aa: CASSLTGNNNEQFF
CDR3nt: TGTGCCAGTAGCTTGACAGGGAACAACAATGAGCAGTTCTTC

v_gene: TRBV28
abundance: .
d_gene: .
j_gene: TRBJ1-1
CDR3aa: CASYSFQGATEAFF
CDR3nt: TGTGCCAGCTATTCCTTTCAGGGAGCCACTGAAGCTTTCTTT

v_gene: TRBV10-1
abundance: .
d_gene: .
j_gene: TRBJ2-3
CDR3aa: CASTGQPTDTQYF
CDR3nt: TGCGCCAGCACCGGGCAGCCCACAGATACGCAGTATTTT

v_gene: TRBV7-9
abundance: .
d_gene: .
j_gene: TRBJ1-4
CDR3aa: CASSAGDLLTNEKLFF
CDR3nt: TGTGCCAGCAGCGCCGGGGACCTCCTAACTAATGAAAAACTGTTTTTT

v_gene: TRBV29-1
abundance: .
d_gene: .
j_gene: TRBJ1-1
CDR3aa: CSVERHFEAFF
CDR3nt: TGCAGCGTTGAACGGCATTTTGAAGCTTTCTTT

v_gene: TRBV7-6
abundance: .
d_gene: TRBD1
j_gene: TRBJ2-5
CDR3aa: CASSSYRGLETQYF
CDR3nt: TGTGCCAGCAGCAGCTACAGGGGGCTGGAGACCCAGTACTTC

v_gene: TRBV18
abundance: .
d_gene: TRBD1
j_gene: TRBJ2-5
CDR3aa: CASSPGTGDSKTQYF
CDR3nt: TGTGCCAGCTCACCAGGGACAGGGGATTCGAAGACCCAGTACTTC

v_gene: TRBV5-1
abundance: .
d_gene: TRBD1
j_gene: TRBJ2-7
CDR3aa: CASGRTGRTYEQYF
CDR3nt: TGCGCCAGCGGGAGGACAGGGCGTACGTACGAGCAGTACTTC

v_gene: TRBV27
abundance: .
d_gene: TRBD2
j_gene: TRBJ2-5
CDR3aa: CASSLYSGNRLETQYF
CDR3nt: TGTGCCAGCAGTTTATACAGCGGGAATCGGTTAGAGACCCAGTACTTC

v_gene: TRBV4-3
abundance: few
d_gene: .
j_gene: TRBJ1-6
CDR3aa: CASSPQPTNSPLHF
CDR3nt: TGCGCCAGCAGCCCGCAGCCAACAAATTCACCCCTCCACTTT

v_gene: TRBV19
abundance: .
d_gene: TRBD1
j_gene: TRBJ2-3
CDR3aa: CASSIGQGPRNTQYF
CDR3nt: TGTGCCAGTAGTATAGGACAGGGCCCAAGGAATACGCAGTATTTT

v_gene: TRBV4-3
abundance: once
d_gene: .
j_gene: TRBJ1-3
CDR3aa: CASSQEPSGESSGNTIYF
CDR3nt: TGCGCCAGCAGCCAAGAACCATCCGGAGAATCATCTGGAAACACCATATATTTT

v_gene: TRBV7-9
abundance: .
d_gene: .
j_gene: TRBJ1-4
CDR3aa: CASSLALGGPTNEKLFF
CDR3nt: TGTGCCAGCAGCTTAGCACTAGGGGGGCCGACTAATGAAAAACTGTTTTTT

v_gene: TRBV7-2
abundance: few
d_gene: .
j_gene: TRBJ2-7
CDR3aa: CASSLLQAYEQYF
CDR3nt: TGTGCCAGCAGCTTATTACAGGCCTACGAGCAGTACTTC

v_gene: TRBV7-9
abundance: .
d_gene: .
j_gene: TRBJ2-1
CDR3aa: CASSLGDITYNEQFF
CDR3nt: TGTGCCAGCAGCTTAGGGGACATCACCTACAATGAGCAGTTCTTC

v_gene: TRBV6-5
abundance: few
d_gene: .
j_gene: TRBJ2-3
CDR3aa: CASSYSSGRTGTQYF
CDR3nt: TGTGCCAGCAGTTACTCGAGTGGCCGCACCGGTACGCAGTATTTT

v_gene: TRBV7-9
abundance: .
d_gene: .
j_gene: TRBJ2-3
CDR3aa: CASSFLGGSTDTQYF
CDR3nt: TGTGCCAGCAGCTTCCTTGGCGGTAGCACAGATACGCAGTATTTT

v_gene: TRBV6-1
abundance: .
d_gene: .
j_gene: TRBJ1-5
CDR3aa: CASSELPGGSLFKYSNQPQHF
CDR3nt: TGTGCCAGCAGTGAACTTCCGGGAGGGTCGCTTTTTAAGTATAGCAATCAGCCCCAGCATTTT

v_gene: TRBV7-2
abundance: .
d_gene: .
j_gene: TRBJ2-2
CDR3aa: CASTRTPNTGELFF
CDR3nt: TGTGCCAGCACCAGGACTCCGAACACCGGGGAGCTGTTTTTT

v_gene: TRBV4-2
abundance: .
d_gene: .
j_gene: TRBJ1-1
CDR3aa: CASSQSHRVTEAFF
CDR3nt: TGTGCCAGCAGCCAATCTCACAGGGTCACTGAAGCTTTCTTT

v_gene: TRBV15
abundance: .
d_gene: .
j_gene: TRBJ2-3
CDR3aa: CATSSTPGTLRDTQYF
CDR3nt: TGTGCCACCAGCTCTACCCCCGGGACCCTACGGGATACGCAGTATTTT

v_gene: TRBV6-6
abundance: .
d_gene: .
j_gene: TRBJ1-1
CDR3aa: CASSYNPRGEGTEAFF
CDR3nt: TGTGCCAGCAGTTACAATCCCAGGGGAGAGGGCACTGAAGCTTTCTTT

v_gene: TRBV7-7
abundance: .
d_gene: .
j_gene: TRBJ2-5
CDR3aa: CASSPSGPLGVMQETQYF
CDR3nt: TGTGCTAGCAGCCCGTCGGGACCCTTGGGGGTCATGCAGGAGACCCAGTACTTC

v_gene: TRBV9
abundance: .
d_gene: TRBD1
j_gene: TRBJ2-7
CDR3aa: CASSRDSGGYEQYF
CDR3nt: TGTGCCAGCAGCCGGGACAGCGGTGGCTACGAGCAGTACTTC

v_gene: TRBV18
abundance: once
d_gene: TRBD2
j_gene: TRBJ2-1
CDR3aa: CASSPSRGNSGRASYNEQFF
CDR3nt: TGTGCCAGCTCACCATCGAGGGGAAATAGCGGGAGGGCCTCCTACAATGAGCAGTTCTTC

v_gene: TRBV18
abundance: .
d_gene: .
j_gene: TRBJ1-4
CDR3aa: CASSPMRAPATNEKLFF
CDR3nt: TGTGCCAGCTCACCGATGAGGGCCCCTGCAACTAATGAAAAACTGTTTTTT